This T cell receptor beta chain is drawn from a study of shared clonotypes between healthy human individuals. Study information: Donors were a couple of women and a few men aged 18 to 49. Each donor's CD8 memory used one plate, CD8 naive two, each CD4 subset three.

Naive CD8 cells lacked CD45RO, underwent positive selection for CCR7 and left out terminally differentiated effector memory CD45RA+ cells. Replicate PCRs from sorted subsets contained roughly 200 ng DNA, which is around 29,000 T cell genomes. Repertoires were generated with immunoSEQ multiplex PCR, while TCRdb's copy carries only in-frame clones and drops some. The sample contains more than 2 million clones, roughly 94% of which appear only once. This TCR came from a man younger than 35 in good health. The specimen sequenced was naive CD8+ T cells sorted from blood.

The DNA for the CDR3 is TGTGCCAGCAGTTTTAGGCAGGGAGGTCGCGGGGAGCTGTTTTTT. Protein: CASSFRQGGRGELFF. The chain recombines TRBV27 with TRBJ2-2; D may be TRBD2 (6 bases). Trimming shortened V by 3 bases and J by 7 bases, and 15 bases separated the two germline ends. This CDR3 has 15 residues. Germline V gives CDR1 MNHEY, CDR2 SMNVEV (reference sequence).